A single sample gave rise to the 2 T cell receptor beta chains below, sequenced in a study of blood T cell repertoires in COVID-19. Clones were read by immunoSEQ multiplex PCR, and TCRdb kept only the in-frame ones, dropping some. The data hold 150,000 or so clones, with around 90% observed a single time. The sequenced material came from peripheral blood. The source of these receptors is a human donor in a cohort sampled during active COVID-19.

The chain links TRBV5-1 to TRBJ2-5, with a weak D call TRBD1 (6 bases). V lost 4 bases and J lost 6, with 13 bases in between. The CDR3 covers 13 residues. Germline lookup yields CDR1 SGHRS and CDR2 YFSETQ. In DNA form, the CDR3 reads TGCGCCAGCAGCCAGAAGGGGGTGCAGACCCAGTACTTC. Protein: CASSQKGVQTQYF.

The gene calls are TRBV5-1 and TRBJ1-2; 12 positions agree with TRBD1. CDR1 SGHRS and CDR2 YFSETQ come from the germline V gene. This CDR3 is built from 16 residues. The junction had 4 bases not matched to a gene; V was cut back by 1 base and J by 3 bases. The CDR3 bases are TGCGCCAGCAGCTTGCGGGACAGGGGGCAGGACTATGGCTACACCTTC. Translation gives CASSLRDRGQDYGYTF.